The rows below give T cell receptor beta chains drawn from one sample of a study of early T cells in non-severe SARS-CoV-2 infection. TCRdb re-called the 5' RACE reads with MiXCR, one entry per CDR3 protein. The sample yields about 29,000 distinct CDR3 sequences, about 5.7% seen once. The specimen was whole blood. The receptors stem from an adult who was a healthcare worker with PCR-confirmed SARS-CoV-2 infection or an uninfected control (not recorded which). The CDR3 runs from the conserved cysteine through the conserved F or W. Each record gives: D gene, J gene, clone size, V gene, CDR3 protein, CDR3 DNA. D genes are given only for firm matches. Size tells how often a clone was seen (once, few, many) or the class of an expanded clone, and some rows leave it out.

D: NA; J: TRBJ2-7; size: many; V: TRBV15; CDR3: CATSRAEPPGVIYEQYF; DNA: TGTGCCACCAGCAGAGCCGAACCCCCAGGGGTGATCTACGAGCAGTACTTC
D: TRBD2; J: TRBJ2-1; size: many; V: TRBV20-1; CDR3: CSAREGGGAVDEQFF; DNA: TGCAGTGCTAGAGAAGGCGGGGGGGCAGTGGATGAGCAGTTCTTC
D: NA; J: TRBJ2-1; size: NA; V: TRBV7-2; CDR3: CASSLHPRYEQFF; DNA: TGTGCCAGCAGCCTCCACCCACGTTATGAGCAGTTCTTC
D: NA; J: TRBJ1-2; size: NA; V: TRBV5-1; CDR3: CASRDDSYNGYTF; DNA: TGCGCCAGCCGCGACGACAGCTATAATGGCTACACCTTC
D: NA; J: TRBJ2-7; size: many; V: TRBV10-2; CDR3: CASSDLPGTVAYEQYF; DNA: TGCGCCAGCAGTGACCTCCCGGGGACCGTCGCCTACGAGCAGTACTTC
D: TRBD1; J: TRBJ2-7; size: NA; V: TRBV12-3/TRBV12-4; CDR3: CASSLHLTGRDEQYF; DNA: TGTGCCAGCAGCCTCCATCTGACAGGGCGGGACGAGCAGTACTTC
D: NA; J: TRBJ2-5; size: many; V: TRBV10-3; CDR3: CAISSTTPGQETQYF; DNA: TGTGCCATCAGTTCTACAACCCCTGGGCAAGAGACCCAGTACTTC
D: TRBD1; J: TRBJ1-1; size: NA; V: TRBV7-2; CDR3: CASMPQGASLPFF; DNA: TGTGCCAGCATGCCTCAGGGGGCTTCACTCCCTTTCTTT
D: TRBD2; J: TRBJ2-5; size: NA; V: TRBV28; CDR3: CASSLGGVQETQYF; DNA: TGTGCCAGCAGTTTAGGGGGGGTTCAAGAGACCCAGTACTTC
D: NA; J: TRBJ2-3; size: NA; V: TRBV15; CDR3: CATSDLIRSTDTQYF; DNA: TGTGCCACCAGCGACTTAATTAGGAGTACAGATACGCAGTATTTT
D: NA; J: TRBJ2-7; size: many; V: TRBV7-2; CDR3: CASSPGQSSYEQYF; DNA: TGTGCCAGCAGCCCTGGACAGAGCTCCTACGAGCAGTACTTC
D: NA; J: TRBJ1-2; size: NA; V: TRBV6-2/TRBV6-3; CDR3: CATTPGLFYGYTF; DNA: TGTGCCACCACACCGGGGCTCTTCTATGGCTACACCTTC
D: NA; J: TRBJ2-7; size: many; V: TRBV5-1; CDR3: CASSLIPGDYEQYF; DNA: TGCGCCAGCAGCTTGATTCCCGGGGACTACGAGCAGTACTTC
D: TRBD1; J: TRBJ2-7; size: once; V: TRBV7-2; CDR3: CASSPWGQGRDEQYF; DNA: TGTGCCAGCAGCCCGTGGGGACAGGGGAGAGACGAGCAGTACTTC
D: NA; J: TRBJ2-5; size: many; V: TRBV20-1; CDR3: CSAIGNQETQYF; DNA: TGCAGTGCTATCGGGAATCAAGAGACCCAGTACTTC
D: NA; J: TRBJ2-5; size: few; V: TRBV28; CDR3: CASSRGSHLKETQYF; DNA: TGTGCCAGCAGTAGGGGGTCCCATTTGAAAGAGACCCAGTACTTC
D: NA; J: TRBJ1-2; size: many; V: TRBV20-1; CDR3: CSASGGLIGNYGYTF; DNA: TGCAGTGCTAGCGGCGGACTTATTGGTAACTATGGCTACACCTTC
D: TRBD1; J: TRBJ1-1; size: NA; V: TRBV20-1; CDR3: CSARTGQGVYTEAFF; DNA: TGCAGTGCTAGAACCGGACAGGGGGTTTACACTGAAGCTTTCTTT
D: NA; J: TRBJ1-6; size: many; V: TRBV29-1; CDR3: CSLGKPNGFLTLHF; DNA: TGCAGTCTGGGGAAGCCTAATGGGTTTTTGACCCTCCACTTT
D: NA; J: TRBJ1-1; size: medium-sized; V: TRBV19; CDR3: CASGGYGGDTEAFF; DNA: TGTGCCAGTGGCGGATACGGTGGCGACACTGAAGCTTTCTTT
D: NA; J: TRBJ2-7; size: many; V: TRBV27; CDR3: CASSKQGVLVGDEQYF; DNA: TGTGCCAGCAGCAAACAGGGCGTTCTAGTCGGGGACGAGCAGTACTTC
D: NA; J: TRBJ1-2; size: many; V: TRBV18; CDR3: CASSPQAQSYGYTF; DNA: TGTGCCAGCTCACCACAGGCCCAGAGTTATGGCTACACCTTC
D: NA; J: TRBJ2-2; size: few; V: TRBV20-1; CDR3: CSAKRASGTGELFF; DNA: TGCAGTGCTAAAAGGGCCTCAGGGACCGGGGAGCTGTTTTTT
D: NA; J: TRBJ2-5; size: many; V: TRBV4-2; CDR3: CASNQPGPPETQYF; DNA: TGTGCCAGCAACCAACCGGGACCCCCGGAGACCCAGTACTTC
D: NA; J: TRBJ1-6; size: many; V: TRBV28; CDR3: CASTWGFADSPLHF; DNA: TGTGCCAGCACCTGGGGATTTGCGGATTCACCCCTCCACTTT
D: TRBD1; J: TRBJ1-2; size: many; V: TRBV6-6; CDR3: CASSSPGIRGYGYTF; DNA: TGTGCCAGCAGTTCCCCAGGGATCAGGGGGTATGGCTACACCTTC
D: TRBD1; J: TRBJ2-2; size: many; V: TRBV12-3/TRBV12-4; CDR3: CASSPGQGISGVPGELFF; DNA: TGTGCCAGCAGTCCGGGACAGGGTATTTCGGGGGTTCCCGGGGAGCTGTTTTTT
D: NA; J: TRBJ1-6; size: NA; V: TRBV2; CDR3: CASRPGTLLGSPLHF; DNA: TGTGCCAGCAGGCCCGGGACTCTCCTGGGGTCACCCCTCCACTTT
D: TRBD2; J: TRBJ2-2; size: many; V: TRBV4-2; CDR3: CASSQENGEGITGELFF; DNA: TGTGCCAGCAGCCAAGAGAACGGGGAGGGGATCACCGGGGAGCTGTTTTTT
D: TRBD2; J: TRBJ2-3; size: many; V: TRBV6-5; CDR3: CASSYSSGGVTDTQYF; DNA: TGTGCCAGCAGTTACTCGAGCGGGGGGGTCACAGATACGCAGTATTTT
D: NA; J: TRBJ1-2; size: few; V: TRBV29-1; CDR3: CSVISNYGYTF; DNA: TGCAGCGTCATATCTAACTATGGCTACACCTTC
D: TRBD1; J: TRBJ2-1; size: many; V: TRBV6-1; CDR3: CASSLTQGASYNEQFF; DNA: TGTGCCAGCAGTCTTACACAGGGGGCTTCCTACAATGAGCAGTTCTTC
D: NA; J: TRBJ2-7; size: NA; V: TRBV13; CDR3: CASSSGLSYEQYF; DNA: TGTGCCAGCAGTTCGGGACTGTCCTACGAGCAGTACTTC
D: NA; J: TRBJ2-5; size: many; V: TRBV19; CDR3: CASSLQGYETQYF; DNA: TGTGCCAGTAGTCTGCAGGGATATGAGACCCAGTACTTC
D: TRBD1; J: TRBJ2-7; size: NA; V: TRBV6-2/TRBV6-3; CDR3: CASSWGQEGYEQYF; DNA: TGTGCCAGCAGTTGGGGACAGGAGGGTTACGAGCAGTACTTC
D: TRBD2; J: TRBJ2-5; size: medium-sized; V: TRBV6-4; CDR3: CASSERFSDLAGNQETQYF; DNA: TGTGCCAGCAGTGAACGATTCTCCGACCTAGCGGGGAACCAAGAGACCCAGTACTTC
D: TRBD2; J: TRBJ2-3; size: many; V: TRBV20-1; CDR3: CSAKIAGRTDTQYF; DNA: TGCAGTGCTAAAATAGCGGGGAGGACAGATACGCAGTATTTT
D: NA; J: TRBJ2-3; size: many; V: TRBV7-2; CDR3: CASSLGFFIAMSTDTQYF; DNA: TGTGCCAGCAGCTTAGGATTTTTTATTGCGATGAGCACAGATACGCAGTATTTT
D: NA; J: TRBJ2-3; size: few; V: TRBV29-1; CDR3: CSYLRGNTDTQYF; DNA: TGCAGCTACCTACGGGGGAACACAGATACGCAGTATTTT
D: NA; J: TRBJ1-1; size: many; V: TRBV21-1; CDR3: CASSRFRDRGWGTEAFF; DNA: TGTGCCAGCAGCAGATTCCGGGACAGGGGTTGGGGGACTGAAGCTTTCTTT
D: NA; J: TRBJ2-3; size: many; V: TRBV7-3; CDR3: CASSLGSGFYTQYF; DNA: TGTGCCAGCAGCTTGGGCTCAGGATTTTATACGCAGTATTTT
D: NA; J: TRBJ1-2; size: many; V: TRBV28; CDR3: CASSSNQGSYGYTF; DNA: TGTGCCAGCAGTTCCAATCAAGGCTCCTATGGCTACACCTTC
D: NA; J: TRBJ2-1; size: many; V: TRBV28; CDR3: CASPSGRGLPYNEQFF; DNA: TGTGCCAGCCCTTCCGGGCGGGGCCTCCCCTACAATGAGCAGTTCTTC
D: TRBD2; J: TRBJ2-5; size: many; V: TRBV24-1; CDR3: CATSDSKRGGQETQYF; DNA: TGTGCCACCAGTGATTCTAAGCGGGGGGGTCAAGAGACCCAGTACTTC